Below are 13 T cell receptor beta chains sequenced from a single sample in a study of CD8 T cells in Susac syndrome. RNA amounts of about 0.5 to 1 ug underwent reverse transcription with random hexamers. Using its own MiXCR run on the immunoSEQ multiplex PCR reads, TCRdb lists one record per CDR3 protein. The table lists fewer than 200,000 distinct CDR3 sequences, 95% of them singletons. Material: CD8+ T cells from PBMCs. These receptors came from a human donor with multiple sclerosis.

V usage is TRBV27 and J usage is TRBJ2-7; D tentatively reads TRBD1 or TRBD2 (6 bases each). CDR1 and CDR2 from the germline V gene are MNHEY and SMNVEV (reference sequence). The V end was cut by 8 bases, the J end by 2 bases, with 19 bases between. This CDR3 has 15 residues. The CDR3 region is CASQGSSALPYEQYF. Written as DNA, the CDR3 is TGTGCCAGCCAGGGGTCTAGCGCTCTGCCCTACGAGCAGTACTTC.

The V gene is TRBV20-1, the J gene TRBJ2-7; possible D gene TRBD2, 6 bases. The CDR3 extends over 12 amino acids. Germline CDR1 and CDR2: DFQATT and SNEGSKA (reference sequence). V gave up 5 bases and J gave up 0 bases, with 8 bases separating them. For the CDR3, the DNA is TGCAGTGCTCGGGAGTACTCCTACGAGCAGTACTTC. As protein: CSAREYSYEQYF.

The chain joins TRBV20-1 to TRBJ1-5; a weak D match, TRBD1 (5 bases). The CDR3 has 13 amino acids. V shed 8 bases and J shed 6 bases, with 17 bases lying between them. Germline V CDR1 and CDR2: DFQATT, SNEGSKA (reference sequence). CDR3: CSHRLGEAQPQHF. The CDR3 coding sequence is TGCAGTCACCGTTTGGGGGAGGCTCAGCCCCAGCATTTT.

This chain joins TRBV13 and TRBJ2-7; 9 bases are a match to TRBD1. Per the germline V gene, CDR1 is PRHDT and CDR2 is FYEKMQ (reference sequence). There are 15 residues in the CDR3. The J segment lost 4 bases and the V segment lost 5 bases, leaving 9 bases of the junction unmatched. The DNA for the CDR3 is TGTGCCAGCAGCATCCAGACAGGGGGATTGTACGAGCAGTACTTC. As protein: CASSIQTGGLYEQYF.

The chain uses TRBV7-2 and TRBJ2-3; a possible D gene is TRBD2 (6 bases). V shed 8 bases and J shed 4 bases, with 10 bases lying between them. CDR1 SGHTA and CDR2 FQGNSA come from the germline V gene. CDR3 length equals 12 residues. CDR3 sequence (DNA): TGTGCCAGCTTGAGGAGGGCAGATACGCAGTATTTT. Amino acids: CASLRRADTQYF.

The chain links TRBV6-2 or TRBV6-3 to TRBJ1-1; possibly TRBD1 for D (5 bases). V dropped 5 bases and J dropped 4 bases, with 17 bases sitting between them. CDR3 size: 15 residues. The germline V gene encodes CDR1 MNHEY and CDR2 SVGEGT. The CDR3 region has the DNA TGTGCCAGCAGTCCTCGAGACTACAGGAGCACTGAAGCTTTCTTT. Its translation is CASSPRDYRSTEAFF.

Here the CDR3 reads CASSLVRNEQFF. The CDR3 coding sequence is TGTGCCAGCAGCTTGGTTAGGAATGAGCAGTTCTTC. J is TRBJ2-1 and V is TRBV5-6; D gene unclear. With 0 bases removed from V and 7 bases from J, the gap between germline ends came to 5 bases. CDR3 size: 12 residues. Germline V gene sequence: CDR1 SGHDT, CDR2 YYEEEE.

This rearrangement joins TRBV20-1 to TRBJ1-1, with D perhaps TRBD1 (6 bases). CDR3 size: 12 residues. Germline CDR1 reads DFQATT; CDR2 reads SNEGSKA (reference sequence). Trimming removed 6 bases at V and 10 bases at J, with 18 bases between. The CDR3 loop reads CSAVRGGPPAFF. The CDR3 nucleotides are TGCAGTGCCGTCCGGGGGGGCCCTCCAGCTTTCTTT.

The chain carries TRBV6-1 and TRBJ1-2; D unclear. The ends were cut back, 1 base at V and 3 bases at J, with 9 bases in the middle. Germline assignment: CDR1 MNHNS and CDR2 SASEGT. There are 14 residues in the CDR3. The CDR3 DNA reads as TGTGCCAGCAGTGAAGGCCGGGCCTACTATGGCTACACCTTC. Translation gives CASSEGRAYYGYTF.

This clonotype turned up a few times. The chain couples TRBV20-1 to TRBJ2-7; D call uncertain. The CDR3 covers 15 residues. The germline CDR1 and CDR2 sequences are DFQATT and SNEGSKA (reference sequence). Trimming pared 0 bases from V and 0 bases from J, leaving 12 bases between. The CDR3, as DNA: TGCAGTGCTAGAGATTTGGCCACCAGCTCCTACGAGCAGTACTTC. Its protein is CSARDLATSSYEQYF.

The chain employs TRBV5-1 and TRBJ2-1; D gene ambiguous. Trimming stripped 1 base from V and 6 bases from J, with 17 bases between. Per germline, CDR1 SGHRS and CDR2 YFSETQ. The CDR3 loop spans 16 amino acids. The CDR3 loop reads CASSLLGNTDINEQFF. The CDR3 DNA reads TGCGCCAGCAGCTTGTTAGGAAACACTGATATCAATGAGCAGTTCTTC.

The chain joins TRBV27 to TRBJ2-1, with a weak D call TRBD2 (7 bases). V shed 5 bases and J shed 8 bases, with 16 bases lying between them. Looked up from germline, CDR1 is MNHEY and CDR2 is SMNVEV (reference sequence). This CDR3 region has 14 residues. CDR3: CASSPRKGGYEQFF. The CDR3 bases are TGTGCCAGCAGTCCCAGGAAGGGGGGGTATGAGCAGTTCTTC.

The chain links TRBV2 to TRBJ1-5, with D perhaps matching TRBD1 (6 bases). Germline values: CDR1 SNHLY, CDR2 FYNNEI. With 2 bases removed from V and 7 bases from J, the gap between germline ends came to 12 bases. CDR3 size: 14 residues. The CDR3 spells CASSEWGAGQPQHF. CDR3 sequence (DNA): TGTGCCAGCAGTGAATGGGGGGCAGGGCAGCCCCAGCATTTT.